This T cell receptor (beta chain) was sequenced during a study of blood T cell repertoires in COVID-19 (dated by TCRdb to 2020 to 2021). At the level of the whole study: Collaborator samples came from the United States, Italy and Spain and covered acute and convalescent phases of COVID-19. The material from the prospective study consisted of cDNA or gDNA derived from T cells, B-cell-depleted T cells, or PBMCs. Subjects who had been exposed to COVID-19, were actively infected with it, or had recovered from it provided the deeply sampled blood TCRbeta repertoires that made up the dataset. A freely available public database, intended as a resource for researchers studying the immune response to SARS-CoV-2, is where the repertoires were released. Samples were obtained from the ongoing ImmuneRACE study (first 160 participants) and from over 1,000 subjects provided by 6 global collaborators. A de-identified subject ID, COVID-19 status, age in years and sex were almost always included in the sample metadata. Where available, HLA class I and class II types were taken from metadata supplied by the sample provider and were not determined by assay-based typing.

Each collaborating institution followed its own protocols to collect whole blood in K2EDTA tubes. For TCRbeta analysis, collaborators shipped samples in one of three forms: frozen whole blood, isolated PBMCs, or DNA extracted from either of those sample types. From a lookup of the germline V gene, CDR1 and CDR2 are MDHEN and SYDVKM. The CDR3 goes from the cysteine to the phenylalanine over 13 residues. The CDR3 DNA has 39 bases and is translated from base 1. Relative to germline, V is 4 bases shorter and J is 5 bases shorter, with 11 bases between their ends. Broader findings and caveats from the paper: The quantity of clinical and demographic metadata differed by source and by participant and was supplied without curation.

This clone is a singleton in its sample. The specificity of this receptor is unknown. No clone much larger than this one lies a single base away; base qualities are absent. TCRbeta CDR3 regions were amplified from genomic DNA using the immunoSEQ Assay, a bias-controlled multiplex PCR. The paper's processing steps were these. Nucleated cell counts per sample were estimated from amplification of reference gene primers within the assay. Sequence reads were collapsed and filtered to measure the absolute abundance of every unique TCRbeta CDR3 rearrangement. For each sample, productive Simpson clonality was calculated as the square root of Simpson's diversity index across productive rearrangements. What TCRdb holds here is the immuneACCESS table cut down to in-frame rearrangements. Part of the clones is not present; checked against another copy, under half of the missing clones reflect an unresolved V gene, and the others are unexplained. Clonal size and the V and J genes are those of that table, whereas D and trimming came from the DNA. Within this sample are more than 65,000 clones, with around 83% of them counted one time only. Jointly, the top ten make up around 3.3% of the sample.

Sequencing used peripheral blood. This sequence originates from a man over 45 with acute or convalescent COVID-19. This chain joins TRBV28 to TRBJ1-2, with TRBD1 tentatively as D gene (5 bases match). The DNA sequence follows: TGTGCCAGCAGTTCCCAGGGTTGGTATGGCTACACCTTC. This gives the protein CASSSQGWYGYTF.